This T cell receptor beta chain was sequenced during a study of T-cell reconstitution after alpha-beta-depleted transplantation in children. V lost 5 bases and J 3 bases, leaving 11 bases between the germline ends. Germline V CDR1 and CDR2: MDHEN, SYDVKM. There are 15 residues in the CDR3. The TCRbeta library was prepared with unique molecular identifiers. Via MiXCR, TCRdb re-called the PCR reads, giving one row per CDR3 protein. The sample shows about half a million distinct CDR3 sequences, around an eighth of them seen only once. The sequence came from a human donor who donated a stem cell graft to a child with combined immunodeficiency. The chain carries TRBV28 and TRBJ2-6; D is perhaps TRBD2 (5 bases). The material sequenced was PBMCs from the stem cell graft donor, taken from the stem cell graft. CDR3: CASSPAGGGANVLTF. The CDR3 DNA is TGTGCCAGCAGTCCCGCGGGCGGTGGGGCCAACGTCCTGACTTTC.